This entry lists 21 T cell receptor beta chains sequenced from one sample in a study of blood T cell repertoires in COVID-19. Only in-frame clones appear in the TCRdb table, and some are missing; sequencing was by immunoSEQ multiplex PCR. The table has about 120,000 clones, around 86% seen once. Sequenced input: peripheral blood. Receptor source: a man aged 60-69 years with acute or convalescent COVID-19.

This chain uses TRBV5-1 with TRBJ2-7; D unclear. V was pared by 0 bases and J by 4 bases, with 8 bases between. CDR3 size: 13 residues. Germline CDR1 reads SGHRS; CDR2 reads YFSETQ. CDR3 loop: CASSLDRRYEQYF. DNA of the CDR3: TGCGCCAGCAGCTTGGACAGACGGTACGAGCAGTACTTC.

The chain joins TRBV5-1 to TRBJ2-2; no clear D gene. This CDR3 comprises 15 residues. Trimming stripped 0 bases from V and 7 bases from J, with 13 bases between. The germline gives CDR1 SGHRS, CDR2 YFSETQ. CDR3 protein: CASSLDGNLGGELFF. The CDR3 nucleotides read TGCGCCAGCAGCTTGGATGGTAACCTCGGCGGGGAGCTGTTTTTT.

The chain joins TRBV5-5 to TRBJ1-1; unclear D gene. The CDR3 is 13 residues long. Trimming removed 3 bases from V and 4 bases from J, with 10 bases in between. Germline V gene data show CDR1 as SGHKS and CDR2 as YYEKEE (reference sequence). The CDR3, as DNA: TGTGCCAGCAGCTACGCGGGTTCCACTGAAGCTTTCTTT. Translation: CASSYAGSTEAFF.

The rearrangement joins TRBV5-1 to TRBJ2-5; 7 bases match TRBD2. CDR3 size: 15 residues. Per the germline V gene, CDR1 is SGHRS and CDR2 is YFSETQ. V dropped 0 bases and J dropped 3; count of bases not matched to a gene: 5. CDR3 in DNA: TGCGCCAGCAGCTTGGGAGCTAGCGGCAAAGAGACCCAGTACTTC. This codes for CASSLGASGKETQYF.

CDR3 region: CASSLARTGLFTEAFF. The DNA of the CDR3 is TGCGCCAGCAGCTTGGCACGGACAGGGTTGTTCACTGAAGCTTTCTTT. The rearrangement uses TRBV5-1 and TRBJ1-1, with TRBD1 matching 8 bases. V lost 0 bases, J lost 4 bases, and 8 bases stayed unmatched. CDR3 length: 16 residues. Germline V CDR1 and CDR2: SGHRS, YFSETQ.

The chain has TRBV19 and TRBJ1-1, with D perhaps TRBD1 (5 bases). V was clipped by 6 bases and J by 4 bases, with 12 bases between them. This CDR3 is built from 13 residues. Per germline, CDR1 LNHDA and CDR2 SQIVND (reference sequence). This CDR3 reads CASSQGRVTEAFF. In DNA form, the CDR3 reads TGTGCCAGTAGCCAGGGTAGGGTCACTGAAGCTTTCTTT.

The chain employs TRBV7-9 and TRBJ2-5; 8 bases are shared with TRBD2. Per the germline V gene, CDR1 is SEHNR and CDR2 is FQNEAQ (reference sequence). Germline trimming cut 6 bases from V and 5 bases from J; bases unmatched to any gene: 8. The CDR3 sequence is 14 residues long. Here the CDR3 DNA reads TGTGCCAGCAGGCCCTCGGGGGGGGCGGAGACCCAGTACTTC. Translating it yields CASRPSGGAETQYF.

This chain uses TRBV7-9 with TRBJ1-2; 8 bases match TRBD1. Germline assignment: CDR1 SEHNR and CDR2 FQNEAQ (reference sequence). CDR3 length equals 14 residues. J lost 4 bases, V lost 4 bases, and 5 bases had no gene match. The CDR3 nucleotides are TGTGCCAGCAGCTCGGACAGGGCTCTCTATGGCTACACCTTC. As protein: CASSSDRALYGYTF.

The chain's CDR3 is CASRRGQTNEKLFF. The DNA of the CDR3 is TGTGCCAGCAGGCGGGGACAGACTAATGAAAAACTGTTTTTT. The gene calls are TRBV5-4 and TRBJ1-4; 7 bases are a match to TRBD1. Trimming removed 5 bases from V and 2 bases from J; junction bases left unmatched: 3. The CDR3 is made up of 14 amino acids. Germline-derived CDR1 and CDR2 are SGHNT and YYREEE (reference sequence).

The chain joins TRBV5-1 to TRBJ2-1; D gene uncertain. Trimming removed 4 bases at V and 5 bases at J, with 10 bases between. The CDR3 covers 13 residues. Germline lookup yields CDR1 SGHRS and CDR2 YFSETQ. The CDR3 is CASSLARNNEQFF. The CDR3, as DNA: TGCGCCAGCAGCCTCGCGCGAAACAATGAGCAGTTCTTC.

The chain employs TRBV28 and TRBJ1-2; 7 positions agree with TRBD1. The ends lost 3 bases at V and 2 bases at J; junction bases unmatched: 9. The germline gives CDR1 MDHEN, CDR2 SYDVKM. The CDR3 is made up of 16 amino acids. Here the CDR3 DNA reads TGTGCCAGCAGTTTCCCCAGGGGGAGAGGAAACTATGGCTACACCTTC. Protein: CASSFPRGRGNYGYTF.

This sequence joins TRBV5-1 and TRBJ2-1; D possibly corresponds to TRBD1 (5 bases). The V end lost 5 bases, the J end lost 5 bases, and 17 bases lay between the germline ends. Germline loops: CDR1 SGHRS, CDR2 YFSETQ. This CDR3 region has 15 residues. The CDR3 region has the DNA TGCGCCAGCAGTCTAGTGGGGCCCCCCAACAATGAGCAGTTCTTC. This sequence encodes CASSLVGPPNNEQFF.

This clone has only a few counts. V and J are TRBV5-1 and TRBJ2-2; D not resolved. Germline lookup yields CDR1 SGHRS and CDR2 YFSETQ. V dropped 0 bases and J dropped 4 bases, with 10 bases sitting between them. The CDR3 covers 15 residues. The CDR3 sequence: CASSLDLASTGELFF. The CDR3 DNA reads TGCGCCAGCAGCTTGGACTTAGCCTCCACCGGGGAGCTGTTTTTT.

This chain connects TRBV28 to TRBJ1-6; D is undetermined. V lost 4 bases, J lost 2 bases, and 12 bases lay in between. The CDR3 is made up of 16 amino acids. CDR1 and CDR2 from the germline V gene are MDHEN and SYDVKM. The CDR3, as DNA: TGTGCCAGCAGTTCCGGTGGAGGCACCTATAATTCACCCCTCCACTTT. Amino acid sequence: CASSSGGGTYNSPLHF.

The CDR3 spells CASSQEGGRAHRANYGYTF. In DNA, the CDR3 is TGTGCCAGCAGCCAAGAGGGGGGGCGGGCCCACAGAGCTAACTATGGCTACACCTTC. The chain couples TRBV4-2 to TRBJ1-2; D possibly corresponds to TRBD1 (6 bases). CDR1 LGHNA and CDR2 YNFKEQ come from the germline V gene. Trimming cost V 0 bases and J 0 bases, with 20 bases left between them. This CDR3 spans 19 amino acids.

The sample holds one count of this clone. The rearrangement uses TRBV6-5 and TRBJ2-3, with 8 bases fitting TRBD2. The J segment lost 4 bases and the V segment lost 0 bases, leaving 3 bases of the junction unmatched. CDR3 length: 15 residues. CDR1 and CDR2 from the germline V gene are MNHEY and SVGAGI. The CDR3 coding sequence is TGTGCCAGCAGTTACTCGGGACTAGGTGCAGATACGCAGTATTTT. Protein sequence: CASSYSGLGADTQYF.

The rearrangement links TRBV4-1 to TRBJ1-6; 10 bases fit TRBD1. CDR3 length: 15 residues. Germline lookup yields CDR1 MGHRA and CDR2 YSYEKL. V trimming: 0 bases; J trimming: 11 bases; junction bases outside the gene matches: 4. DNA for the CDR3: TGCGCCAGCAGCCAAGAGGGACAGGGGAGGACACCCCTCCACTTT. Protein sequence: CASSQEGQGRTPLHF.

The chain has TRBV7-2 and TRBJ2-5; 7 positions agree with TRBD2. Trimming took 5 bases from V and 0 from J; bases not matched to a gene: 6. The length of the CDR3 is 15 residues. From germline, CDR1 is SGHTA and CDR2 FQGNSA. The CDR3 DNA is TGTGCCAGCAGCCTACGGGGGGACTACCAAGAGACCCAGTACTTC. Protein product: CASSLRGDYQETQYF.

This rearrangement joins TRBV9 to TRBJ2-2; TRBD2 matches 13 bases. V shed 4 bases and J 7 bases; nucleotides not matched to a gene: 13. This CDR3 region has 18 residues. Germline V CDR1 and CDR2: SGDLS, YYNGEE. CDR3 loop: CASSHGTSGAPRDGELFF. CDR3 bases: TGTGCCAGCAGCCACGGGACTAGCGGGGCCCCGAGGGACGGGGAGCTGTTTTTT.

In this sample, this clone turned up a few times. The V gene is TRBV25-1, the J gene TRBJ2-2, with D tentatively TRBD1 or TRBD2 (5 bases each). V lost 8 bases and J 4 bases, leaving 17 bases between the germline ends. The CDR3 runs 15 residues. Germline V gives CDR1 MGHDK, CDR2 SYGVNS. This chain's CDR3 is CASGGGSGFTGELFF. CDR3 nucleotide sequence: TGTGCCAGCGGTGGGGGTTCGGGGTTCACCGGGGAGCTGTTTTTT.

The chain links TRBV5-1 to TRBJ1-4; no firm D call. Germline V CDR1 and CDR2: SGHRS, YFSETQ. V lost 1 base to trimming and J lost 8 bases, with 9 bases between them. There are 13 residues in the CDR3. The CDR3 is CASSLSGYEKLFF. The CDR3 nucleotides are TGCGCCAGCAGCTTGTCGGGGTACGAAAAACTGTTTTTT.